The clone carrying this TCR beta chain was seen a handful of times. Its specificity is not known. Deletions cut 1 base from V and 5 bases from J, with 12 bases between. CDR1 is SGHNT and CDR2 is YYREEE in the germline V gene (reference sequence). The CDR3 extends over 14 amino acids. The data belong to a study of early T cells in non-severe SARS-CoV-2 infection. Study-wide findings and caveats: In VDJdb matching, anti-spike CD8 responses were favored while private and CD4 specificities went missing.

Individual cDNA molecules were tagged with unique molecular identifiers, the study reported. TCRdb redid the calling of the 5' RACE reads with MiXCR, one entry per CDR3 protein. The sample includes about 80,000 distinct CDR3 sequences, 5% of them seen just once. This clonotype was sampled from an adult who was a healthcare worker with PCR-confirmed SARS-CoV-2 infection or an uninfected control (not recorded which). Source: whole blood, taken at baseline. V is TRBV5-4 and J is TRBJ1-2; a possible D gene is TRBD1 (6 bases). The DNA of the CDR3 is TGTGCCAGCAGCTTGAAACAGGGCAATTATGGCTACACCTTC. Its protein product is CASSLKQGNYGYTF.